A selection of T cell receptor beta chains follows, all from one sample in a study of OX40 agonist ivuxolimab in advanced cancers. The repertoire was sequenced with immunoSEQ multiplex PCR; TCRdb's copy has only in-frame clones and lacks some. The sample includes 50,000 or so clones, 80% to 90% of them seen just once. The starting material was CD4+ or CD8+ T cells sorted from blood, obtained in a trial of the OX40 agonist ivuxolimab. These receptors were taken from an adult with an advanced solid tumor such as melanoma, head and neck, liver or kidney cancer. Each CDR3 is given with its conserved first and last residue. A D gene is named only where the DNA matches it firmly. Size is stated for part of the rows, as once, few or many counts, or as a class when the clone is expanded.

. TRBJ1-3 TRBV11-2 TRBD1 CASSPGQGPGNTIYF TGTGCCAGCAGCCCAGGACAGGGACCTGGAAACACCATATATTTT
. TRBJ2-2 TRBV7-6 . CASSSFDSGELFF TGTGCCAGCAGCTCCTTCGACAGCGGGGAGCTGTTTTTT
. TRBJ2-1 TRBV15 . CATSRDLGLQFF TGTGCCACCAGCAGAGACTTGGGATTGCAGTTCTTC
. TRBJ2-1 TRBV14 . CASSQSANSEQFF TGTGCCAGCAGCCAGTCGGCGAACAGTGAGCAGTTCTTC
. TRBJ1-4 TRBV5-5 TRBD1 CASSYTTGGEKLFF TGTGCCAGCAGCTACACGACAGGGGGGGAAAAACTGTTTTTT
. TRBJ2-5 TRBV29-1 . CSVVPRPQETQYF TGCAGCGTTGTGCCCAGGCCACAAGAGACCCAGTACTTC
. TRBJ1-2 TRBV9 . CASSFTPTASYGYTF TGTGCCAGCAGCTTTACCCCAACAGCCTCTTATGGCTACACCTTC
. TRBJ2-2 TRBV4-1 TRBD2 CASSQASGLLTGELFF TGCGCCAGCAGCCAAGCCTCGGGACTACTGACCGGGGAGCTGTTTTTT
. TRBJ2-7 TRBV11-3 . CASSLIRSGEQYF TGTGCCAGCAGCCTAATTCGATCGGGGGAGCAGTACTTC
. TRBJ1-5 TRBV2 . CASSEAGQGGQPQHF TGTGCCAGCAGTGAAGCGGGGCAGGGTGGTCAGCCCCAGCATTTT
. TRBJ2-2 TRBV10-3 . CAIRPASAPTGELFF TGTGCCATCAGGCCAGCTAGCGCTCCCACCGGGGAGCTGTTTTTT
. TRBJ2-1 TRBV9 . CASSVGAGNEQFF TGTGCCAGCAGCGTAGGGGCCGGGAATGAGCAGTTCTTC
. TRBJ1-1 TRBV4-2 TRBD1 CASSRQGNTEAFF TGTGCCAGCAGCCGACAGGGGAACACTGAAGCTTTCTTT
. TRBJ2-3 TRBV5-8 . CASSSGRSILEQYF TGTGCCAGCAGCTCCGGTCGGTCCATTCTCGAGCAGTATTTT
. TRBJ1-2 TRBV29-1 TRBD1 CSVGQGPYYGYTF TGCAGCGTAGGACAGGGGCCTTACTATGGCTACACCTTC
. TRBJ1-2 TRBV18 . CASSPASANYGYTF TGTGCCAGCTCACCAGCATCGGCTAACTATGGCTACACCTTC
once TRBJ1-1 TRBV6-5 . CASSYYGQPMNTEAFF TGTGCCAGCAGTTACTACGGACAGCCCATGAACACTGAAGCTTTCTTT
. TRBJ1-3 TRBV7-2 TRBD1 CASSPFGTALSGNTIYF TGTGCCAGCAGCCCATTCGGGACAGCCCTCTCTGGAAACACCATATATTTT
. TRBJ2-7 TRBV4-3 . CASSPPQGSMLYF TGCGCCAGCAGCCCACCCCAGGGGTCCATGTTGTACTTC
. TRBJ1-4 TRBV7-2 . CASSLVGLTATNEKLFF TGTGCCAGCAGCTTAGTCGGGCTAACGGCAACTAATGAAAAACTGTTTTTT
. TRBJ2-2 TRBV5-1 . CASSLHWGKGTGELFF TGCGCCAGCAGCTTACATTGGGGAAAAGGCACCGGGGAGCTGTTTTTT
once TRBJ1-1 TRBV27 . CASSSDKRRGNTEAFF TGTGCCAGCAGTTCAGACAAACGCAGGGGGAACACTGAAGCTTTCTTT
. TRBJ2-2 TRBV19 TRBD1 CASSRQGSTGELFF TGTGCCAGTAGTAGACAGGGGTCCACCGGGGAGCTGTTTTTT
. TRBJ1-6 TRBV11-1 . CASSSNPTTPLHF TGTGCCAGCAGCTCGAACCCGACTACACCCCTCCACTTT
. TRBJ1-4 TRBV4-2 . CASSQAGRQALGEKLFF TGTGCCAGCAGCCAAGCGGGTCGTCAGGCCCTTGGAGAAAAACTGTTTTTT
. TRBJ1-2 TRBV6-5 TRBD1 CASRIGQALYGYTF TGTGCCAGCAGGATAGGACAGGCCTTATATGGCTACACCTTC
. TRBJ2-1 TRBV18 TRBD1 CASSPRETGSNEQFF TGTGCCAGCTCACCAAGGGAGACAGGGTCCAATGAGCAGTTCTTC
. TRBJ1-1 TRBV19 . CASSISVNTEAFF TGTGCCAGTAGTATATCGGTGAACACTGAAGCTTTCTTT
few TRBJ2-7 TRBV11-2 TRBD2 CASSQSGRGPYEQYF TGTGCCAGCAGCCAGAGCGGGAGGGGGCCCTACGAGCAGTACTTC
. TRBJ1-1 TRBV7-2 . CASSLVSVEAFF TGTGCCAGCAGCCTGGTCTCAGTTGAAGCTTTCTTT
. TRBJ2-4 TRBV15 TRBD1 CATSDRTGVKNIQYF TGTGCCACCAGCGATCGGACAGGAGTCAAAAACATTCAGTACTTC
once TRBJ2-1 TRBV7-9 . CASSLDSAGSYNEQFF TGTGCCAGCAGCTTAGATTCGGCGGGCTCCTACAATGAGCAGTTCTTC